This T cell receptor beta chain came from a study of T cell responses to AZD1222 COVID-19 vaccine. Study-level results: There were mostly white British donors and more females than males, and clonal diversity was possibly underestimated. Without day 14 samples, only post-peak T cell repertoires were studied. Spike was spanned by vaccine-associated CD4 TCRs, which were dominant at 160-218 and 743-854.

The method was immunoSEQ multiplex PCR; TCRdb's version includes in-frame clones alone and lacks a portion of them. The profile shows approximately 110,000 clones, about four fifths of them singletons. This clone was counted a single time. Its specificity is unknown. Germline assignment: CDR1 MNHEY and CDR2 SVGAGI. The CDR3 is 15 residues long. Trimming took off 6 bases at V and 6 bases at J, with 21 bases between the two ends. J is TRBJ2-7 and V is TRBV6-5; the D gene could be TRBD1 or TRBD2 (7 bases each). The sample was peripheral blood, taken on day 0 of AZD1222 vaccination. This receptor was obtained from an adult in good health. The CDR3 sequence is CASSTNPGGGSEQYF. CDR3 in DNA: TGTGCCAGCAGCACCAATCCAGGGGGGGGATCCGAGCAGTACTTC.